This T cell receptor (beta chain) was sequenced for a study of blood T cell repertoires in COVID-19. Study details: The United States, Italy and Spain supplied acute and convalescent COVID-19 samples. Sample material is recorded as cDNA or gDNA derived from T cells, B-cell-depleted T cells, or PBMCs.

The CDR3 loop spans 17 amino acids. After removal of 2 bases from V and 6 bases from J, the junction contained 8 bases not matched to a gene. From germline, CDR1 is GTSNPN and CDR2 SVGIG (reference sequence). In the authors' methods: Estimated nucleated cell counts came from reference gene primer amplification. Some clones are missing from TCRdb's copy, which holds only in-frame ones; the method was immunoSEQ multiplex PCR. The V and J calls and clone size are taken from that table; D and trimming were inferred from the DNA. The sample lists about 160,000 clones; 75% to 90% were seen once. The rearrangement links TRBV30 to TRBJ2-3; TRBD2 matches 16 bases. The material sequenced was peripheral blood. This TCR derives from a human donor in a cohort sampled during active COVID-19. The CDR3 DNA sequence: TGTGCCTGGAGTCCGGGACTAGCGGGAGGGGCGCCCGATACGCAGTATTTT. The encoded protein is CAWSPGLAGGAPDTQYF.